This T cell receptor (beta chain) was captured by sequencing in a study of cytomegalovirus exposure and HLA in healthy donors. Study summary: The 120 million or so unique TCR beta sequences, from roughly 170 million T cells, were found by an earlier analysis.

Germline trimming cut 5 bases from V and 3 bases from J; bases unmatched to any gene: 3. CDR3 length equals 14 residues. CDR1 and CDR2 (germline): SEHNR, FQNEAQ (reference sequence). Primers included in the PCR were 60 Vbeta and 13 Jbeta primers. Sequencing used immunoSEQ multiplex PCR; TCRdb keeps in-frame clones, though not all of them. The sample table includes 90,000 to 100,000 clones. The sequenced sample was PBMCs. V usage is TRBV7-9 and J usage is TRBJ1-5; 8 bases fit TRBD1. The source of this sequence is a woman younger than 45 in good health and CMV-seronegative. The CDR3 spells CASSRTGLNQPQHF. DNA for the CDR3: TGTGCCAGCAGCCGGACAGGGCTCAATCAGCCCCAGCATTTT.